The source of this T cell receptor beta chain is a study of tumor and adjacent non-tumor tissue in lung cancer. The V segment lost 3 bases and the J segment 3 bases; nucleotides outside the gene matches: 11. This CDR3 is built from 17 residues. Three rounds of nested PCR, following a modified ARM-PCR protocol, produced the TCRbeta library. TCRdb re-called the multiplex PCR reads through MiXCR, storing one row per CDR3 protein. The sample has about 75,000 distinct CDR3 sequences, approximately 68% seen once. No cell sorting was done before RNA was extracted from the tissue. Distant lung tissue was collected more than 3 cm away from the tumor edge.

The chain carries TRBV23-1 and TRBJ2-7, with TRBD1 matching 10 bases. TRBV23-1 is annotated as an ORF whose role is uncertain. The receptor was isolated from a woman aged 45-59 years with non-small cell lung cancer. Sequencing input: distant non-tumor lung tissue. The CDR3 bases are TGCGCCAGCAGTCAGTTATATAGGACAGGGGGGAACTACGAGCAGTACTTC. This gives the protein CASSQLYRTGGNYEQYF.